The clone carrying this TCR beta chain was recorded only once. Its matching antigen is unknown. The sample belongs to a study of blood T cells in healthy people across ages. The V gene's germline CDR1 is DFQATT and CDR2 SNEGSKA (reference sequence). This CDR3 region has 12 residues. V lost 2 bases and J lost 4, with 9 bases in between. Every participating donor contributed roughly 10 milliliters of peripheral blood through a draw. No fewer than 5.5 micrograms of total RNA were isolated from every sample. Study conclusions and caveats: More naive CD4+ cells and higher diversity marked long-lived donors relative to aged donors.

Next came a second PCR, run for about 6 to 12 cycles, which used a sample-barcoded 5' primer along with a J-beta primer mix. Each CDR3 protein gets one entry after TCRdb re-called the 5' RACE reads with MiXCR. The table includes more than 1,400,000 distinct CDR3 sequences, 42% detected once. V and J are TRBV20-1 and TRBJ2-7; no firm D call. This clonotype originated in a woman aged 18-30 years in good health. The sequencing sample was made of blood. The CDR3 spells CSARFADYEQYF. The CDR3 DNA sequence: TGCAGTGCTAGATTTGCCGATTACGAGCAGTACTTC.